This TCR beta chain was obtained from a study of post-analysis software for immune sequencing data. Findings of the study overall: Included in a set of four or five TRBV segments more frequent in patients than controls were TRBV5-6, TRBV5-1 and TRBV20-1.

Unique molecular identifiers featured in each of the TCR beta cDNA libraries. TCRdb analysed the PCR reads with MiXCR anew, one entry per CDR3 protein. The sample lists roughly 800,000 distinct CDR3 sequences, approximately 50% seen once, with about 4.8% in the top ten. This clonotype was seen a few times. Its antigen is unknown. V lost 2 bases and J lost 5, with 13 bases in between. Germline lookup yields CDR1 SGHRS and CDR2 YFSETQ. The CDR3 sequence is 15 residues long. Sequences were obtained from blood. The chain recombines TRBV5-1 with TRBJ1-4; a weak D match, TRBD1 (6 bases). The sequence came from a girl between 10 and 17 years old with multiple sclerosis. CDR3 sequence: CASSFGRDTNEKLFF. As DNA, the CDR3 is TGCGCCAGCAGCTTTGGGCGGGACACCAATGAAAAACTGTTTTTT.